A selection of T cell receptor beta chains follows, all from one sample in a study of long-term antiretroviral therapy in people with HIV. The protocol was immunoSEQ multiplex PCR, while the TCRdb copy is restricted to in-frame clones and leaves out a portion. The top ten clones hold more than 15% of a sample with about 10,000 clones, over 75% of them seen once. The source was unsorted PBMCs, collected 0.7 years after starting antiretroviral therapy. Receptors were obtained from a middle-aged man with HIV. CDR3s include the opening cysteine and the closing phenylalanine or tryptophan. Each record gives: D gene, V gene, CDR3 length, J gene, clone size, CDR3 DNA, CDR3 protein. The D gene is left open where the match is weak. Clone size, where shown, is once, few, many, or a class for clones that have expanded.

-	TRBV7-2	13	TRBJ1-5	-	TGTGCCAGCAGGTACGACCCGGGCCAGCCCCAGCATTTT	CASRYDPGQPQHF
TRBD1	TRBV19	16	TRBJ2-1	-	TGTGCCAGTAGTATAGACGGACAGGGGATATACAATGAGCAGTTCTTC	CASSIDGQGIYNEQFF
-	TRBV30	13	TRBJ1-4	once	TGTGCCTGGAGCGGAGGGCCTAATGAAAAACTGTTTTTT	CAWSGGPNEKLFF
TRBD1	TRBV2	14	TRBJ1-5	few	TGTGCCAGCAGTGGACAGGGAGGCAATCAGCCCCAGCATTTT	CASSGQGGNQPQHF
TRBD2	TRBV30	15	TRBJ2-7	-	TGTGCCTGGAGTGTATCAGCGGGGAGCTCCTACGAGCAGTACTTC	CAWSVSAGSSYEQYF
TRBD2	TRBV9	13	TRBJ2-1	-	TGTGCCAGCAGCCCATCGACTAGCGGTGAGCAGTTCTTC	CASSPSTSGEQFF
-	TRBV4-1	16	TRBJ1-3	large	TGCGCCAGCAGCCAAGATCCCGGAGACTCTGGAAACACCATATATTTT	CASSQDPGDSGNTIYF
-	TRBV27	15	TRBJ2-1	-	TGTGCCACCCTAAGTGATAGGGACCCAAACAATGAGCAGTTCTTC	CATLSDRDPNNEQFF
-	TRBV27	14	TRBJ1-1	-	TGTGCCAGCAGGCCGGGGGGTACTAACACTGAAGCTTTCTTT	CASRPGGTNTEAFF
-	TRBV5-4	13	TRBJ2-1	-	TGTGCCAGCAGCTTGAATTCGTACAATGAGCAGTTCTTC	CASSLNSYNEQFF
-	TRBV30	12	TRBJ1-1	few	TGTGCCTGGAAAGGGGGGAACACTGAAGCTTTCTTT	CAWKGGNTEAFF
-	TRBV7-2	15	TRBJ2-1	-	TGTGCCAGCAGCTTAGCTTACGGGGCCTACAATGAGCAGTTCTTC	CASSLAYGAYNEQFF
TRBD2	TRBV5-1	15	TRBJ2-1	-	TGCGCCAGCCTGGGGCTAGCGGGAGTGAAAAATGAGCAGTTCTTC	CASLGLAGVKNEQFF
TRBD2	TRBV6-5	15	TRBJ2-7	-	TGTGCCAGCAGTTACGGACTAGCGGTTACCTACGAGCAGTACTTC	CASSYGLAVTYEQYF
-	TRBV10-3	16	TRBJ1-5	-	TGTGCCATCAGTGAGTCAGGGGGGCGTGGGGGGCAGCCCCAGCATTTT	CAISESGGRGGQPQHF
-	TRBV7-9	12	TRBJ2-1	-	TGTGCCAGCAGCGATCGTTACAATGAGCAGTTCTTC	CASSDRYNEQFF
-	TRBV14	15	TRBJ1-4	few	TGTGCCAGCAGCAGAGAATGGGCGGTTAATGAAAAACTGTTTTTT	CASSREWAVNEKLFF
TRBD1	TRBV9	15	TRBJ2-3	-	TGTGCCAGCACGGGACAGGGGTCGGTTCTAGATACGCAGTATTTT	CASTGQGSVLDTQYF
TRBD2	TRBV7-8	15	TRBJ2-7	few	TGTGCCAGCAGCTGGAGACTAGCGGGAGTGGGCGAGCAGTACTTC	CASSWRLAGVGEQYF
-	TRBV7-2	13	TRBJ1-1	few	TGTGCCAGCAGCTTAGGTCCAGGGCGTGAAGCTTTCTTT	CASSLGPGREAFF
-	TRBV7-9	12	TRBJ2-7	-	TGTGCCAGCAGCTCGAGCTCCTACGAGCAGTACTTC	CASSSSSYEQYF
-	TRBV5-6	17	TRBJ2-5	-	TGTGCCAGCAGCTCCGACTGGGGGGGGCTAGGCCAAGAGACCCAGTACTTC	CASSSDWGGLGQETQYF
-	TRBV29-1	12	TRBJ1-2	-	TGCAGCGCCCCGGGCCTCGGGGGTGGCTACACCTTC	CSAPGLGGGYTF
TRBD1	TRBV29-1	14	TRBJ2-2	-	TGCAGCGCCAGACAGGGGGGAGAGGTCGGGGAGCTGTTTTTT	CSARQGGEVGELFF
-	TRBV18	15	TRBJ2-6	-	TGTGCCAGCTCGCAGGGAAGCTCTGGGGCCAACGTCCTGACTTTC	CASSQGSSGANVLTF
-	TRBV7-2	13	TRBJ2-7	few	TGTGCCAGCAGCTCGTGGGGGCCGGGCGAGCAGTACTTC	CASSSWGPGEQYF
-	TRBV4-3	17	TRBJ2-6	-	TGCGCCAGCAGCCAAGCCCCCCGAGTCGCTGGGGCCAACGTCCTGACTTTC	CASSQAPRVAGANVLTF
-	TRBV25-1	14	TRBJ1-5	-	TGTGCCAGCAGTGGGACGGAGAGCTATCAGCCCCAGCATTTT	CASSGTESYQPQHF
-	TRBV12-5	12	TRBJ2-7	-	TGTGCTAGTGGTACACTAAATTACGAGCAGTACTTC	CASGTLNYEQYF
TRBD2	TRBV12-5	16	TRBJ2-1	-	TGTGCTAGTGGTTCGGGGCTAGCGGGAGTGGCCGATGAGCAGTTCTTC	CASGSGLAGVADEQFF
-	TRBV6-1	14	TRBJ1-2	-	TGTGCCAGCAGTGCACGGACAGCTAACTATGGCTACACCTTC	CASSARTANYGYTF
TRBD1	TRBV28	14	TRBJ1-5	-	TGTGCCAGCAGTACGACAGGGCTACGTCAGCCCCAGCATTTT	CASSTTGLRQPQHF
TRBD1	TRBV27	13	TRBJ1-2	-	TGTGCCAGCGGACAGGAGCGCATGCTGGGCTACACCTTC	CASGQERMLGYTF
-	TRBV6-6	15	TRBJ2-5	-	TGTGCCAGCAGTTCCCACCGTGGTGCTGGGGAGACCCAGTACTTC	CASSSHRGAGETQYF
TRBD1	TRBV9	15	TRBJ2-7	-	TGTGCCAGCAGCGTAGCGGTGACAGGGTTCTTCGAGCAGTACTTC	CASSVAVTGFFEQYF
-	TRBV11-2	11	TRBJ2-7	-	TGTGCCAGCAGCTGGGGGAACGAGCAGTACTTC	CASSWGNEQYF
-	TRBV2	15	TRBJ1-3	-	TGTGCCAGCAGGGGTGGTGCTTTCTACGGAAACACCATATATTTT	CASRGGAFYGNTIYF
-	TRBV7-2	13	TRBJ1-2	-	TGTGCCAGCAGCTTTAACAGGGTTTCCGGCTACACCTTC	CASSFNRVSGYTF
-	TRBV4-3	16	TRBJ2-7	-	TGCGCCAGCAGCCAAGTCGATGTACGAACAGACTACGAGCAGTACTTC	CASSQVDVRTDYEQYF
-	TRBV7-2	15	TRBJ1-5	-	TGTGCCAGCAGCTTAGTCGGCGGGCTCGATCAGCCCCAGCATTTT	CASSLVGGLDQPQHF
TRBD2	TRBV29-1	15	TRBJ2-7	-	TGCAGCGTCTTGACCCGGCGGGAGAAAATCGACGAGCAGTACTTC	CSVLTRREKIDEQYF
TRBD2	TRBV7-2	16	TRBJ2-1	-	TGTGCCAGCAGCTTCACAGGACTAGCGGGAGTAGATGAGCAGTTCTTC	CASSFTGLAGVDEQFF
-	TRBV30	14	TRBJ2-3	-	TGTGCCTGGAGTAGAACAGGGAGCACAGATACGCAGTATTTT	CAWSRTGSTDTQYF
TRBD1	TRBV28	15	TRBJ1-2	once	TGTGCCAGCACCACCGGGACAGGCTTCAACTATGGCTACACCTTC	CASTTGTGFNYGYTF
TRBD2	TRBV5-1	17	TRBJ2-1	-	TGCGCCAGCAGCCCACTGGGGGGCCGGACTAGCGGGAATGAGCAGTTCTTC	CASSPLGGRTSGNEQFF
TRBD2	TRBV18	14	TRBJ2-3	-	TGTGCCAGCTCACCACGGGAGGGCCCAGATACGCAGTATTTT	CASSPREGPDTQYF
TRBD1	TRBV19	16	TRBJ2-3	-	TGTGCCAGTAGTGATCCGGGACAGGGGGTCACAGATACGCAGTATTTT	CASSDPGQGVTDTQYF
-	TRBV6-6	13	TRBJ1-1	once	TGTGCCACAGCAATCCTAGCGAACACTGAAGCTTTCTTT	CATAILANTEAFF
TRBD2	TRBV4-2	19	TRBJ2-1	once	TGTGCCAGCAGCCGATTAGAGACTAGCGGGAGGGCCGTCTACAATGAGCAGTTCTTC	CASSRLETSGRAVYNEQFF
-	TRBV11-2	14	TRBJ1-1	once	TGTGCCAGCAGCTTAGTATCAGGGTGGACTGAAGCTTTCTTT	CASSLVSGWTEAFF
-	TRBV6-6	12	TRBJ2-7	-	TGTGCCAGCAGGTTTAATCCCTACGAGCAGTACTTC	CASRFNPYEQYF
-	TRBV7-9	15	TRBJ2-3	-	TGTGCCAGCAGCTTCGCGGCGGGATACACAGATACGCAGTATTTT	CASSFAAGYTDTQYF
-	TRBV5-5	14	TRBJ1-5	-	TGTGCCAGCAGCGACGGGGGCGTCGGTCAGCCCCAGCATTTT	CASSDGGVGQPQHF
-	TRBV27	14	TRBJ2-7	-	TGTGCCAGCAGTGGGAGTCCCGGCGTCTACGAGCAGTACTTC	CASSGSPGVYEQYF
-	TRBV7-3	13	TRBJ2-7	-	TGTGCCAGCAGGGCCAGTTCGGGCTACGAGCAGTACTTC	CASRASSGYEQYF
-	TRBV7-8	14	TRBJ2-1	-	TGTGCCAGCAGCTTAGCGGGCCCGGGGAATGAGCAGTTCTTC	CASSLAGPGNEQFF
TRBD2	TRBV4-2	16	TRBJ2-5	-	TGTGCCAGCAGCCGCCGGTTGCTAGCGGGAGGTGAGACCCAGTACTTC	CASSRRLLAGGETQYF
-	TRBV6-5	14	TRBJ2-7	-	TGTGCCAGCAAGGGTGCCGGGATGAAAAACGAGCAGTACTTC	CASKGAGMKNEQYF
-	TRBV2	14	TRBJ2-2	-	TGTGCCAGCAGCATAACAGAAAACACCGGGGAGCTGTTTTTT	CASSITENTGELFF